This TCR beta chain came from a study of Graves' ophthalmopathy and Graves' hyperthyroidism. Whole-study results and caveats: The model achieved about 64% sensitivity and less than 75% specificity for ophthalmopathy progression.

Researchers took RNA transcripts and amplified TCR beta CDR3 regions from them. The workflow started with a first-round RT-PCR run with HTBI primers and then moved on to a second-round multiplex PCR. TCRdb analysed the multiplex PCR reads with MiXCR anew, one entry per CDR3 protein. The sample records just over 400,000 distinct CDR3 sequences, around 21% being singletons. Hyperthyroidism is called stable when no ophthalmopathy develops within 18 months of follow-up. No donor had other autoimmune disease, uncontrolled infection, pregnancy or lactation. A diagnosis was made from clinical symptoms together with serum thyroxine, TRAb, thyroid ultrasound and orbital computed tomography. CDR3 size: 16 residues. Between the trimmed V and J ends, which lost 3 bases and 2 bases, there was a span of 17 bases. Germline V gives CDR1 SGHTA, CDR2 FQGTGA. At least ten counts were recorded for this clonotype. Its matching antigen is unknown.

The sequence was obtained from a woman aged 18 to 35 with stable Graves' hyperthyroidism. The sample was peripheral blood. The chain couples TRBV7-3 to TRBJ2-7; D is unclear. The CDR3 sequence: CASSFDETRPPYEQYF. In DNA, the CDR3 is TGTGCCAGCAGCTTCGACGAGACCCGCCCGCCCTACGAGCAGTACTTC.